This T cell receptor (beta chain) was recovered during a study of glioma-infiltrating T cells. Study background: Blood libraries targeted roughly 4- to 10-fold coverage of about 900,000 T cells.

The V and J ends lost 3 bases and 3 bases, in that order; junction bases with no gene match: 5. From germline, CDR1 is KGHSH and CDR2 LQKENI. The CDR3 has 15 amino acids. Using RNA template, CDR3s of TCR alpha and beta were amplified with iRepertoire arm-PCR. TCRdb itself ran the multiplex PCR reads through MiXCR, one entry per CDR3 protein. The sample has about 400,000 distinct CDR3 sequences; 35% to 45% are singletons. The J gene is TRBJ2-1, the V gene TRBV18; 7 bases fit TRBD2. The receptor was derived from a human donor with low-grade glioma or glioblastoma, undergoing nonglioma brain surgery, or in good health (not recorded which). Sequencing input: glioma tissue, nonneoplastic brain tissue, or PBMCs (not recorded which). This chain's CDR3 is CASSPQRGFYNEQFF. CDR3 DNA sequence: TGTGCCAGCTCACCCCAGCGGGGCTTCTACAATGAGCAGTTCTTC.